These 4 T cell receptor beta chains share one sample of origin, sequenced in a study of cytomegalovirus exposure and HLA in healthy donors. The PCR had 60 Vbeta and 13 Jbeta primers. This table comes from immunoSEQ multiplex PCR, and its TCRdb copy is limited to in-frame clones, with some not included. The sample holds some 70,000 clones, 65% to 70% seen once. The specimen sequenced was PBMCs. The receptors stem from a male donor in good health and CMV-seropositive.

This clone has just a few counts. This chain uses TRBV7-3 with TRBJ2-3, with 12 bases identical to TRBD2. CDR3 length: 17 residues. The J segment lost 4 bases and the V segment lost 2 bases, leaving 7 bases of the junction unmatched. Germline V lookup: CDR1 SGHTA, CDR2 FQGTGA. As DNA, the CDR3 is TGTGCCAGCAGCTTAGCTAGCGGGAGGGCTTGGGCAGATACGCAGTATTTT. Its protein is CASSLASGRAWADTQYF.

The chain carries TRBV19 and TRBJ2-5, with 7 bases identical to TRBD1. Trimming at V came to 2 bases and at J to 0 bases, leaving 6 bases not matched to a gene. Germline values: CDR1 LNHDA, CDR2 SQIVND (reference sequence). The CDR3 runs 16 residues. CDR3 loop: CASSITPTGYQETQYF. The DNA for the CDR3 is TGTGCCAGTAGTATAACCCCGACAGGGTACCAAGAGACCCAGTACTTC.

This chain joins TRBV5-1 and TRBJ2-7; 7 bases map to TRBD1. This CDR3 is 13 amino acids long. Germline lookup yields CDR1 SGHRS and CDR2 YFSETQ. V lost 2 bases and J lost 4; bases outside the gene matches: 3. CDR3 DNA sequence: TGCGCCAGCAGCTTAAGACAGGGATACGAGCAGTACTTC. Translation gives CASSLRQGYEQYF.

The chain has TRBV13 and TRBJ2-3, with 14 bases fitting TRBD2. Germline V CDR1 and CDR2: PRHDT, FYEKMQ (reference sequence). V lost 4 bases and J lost 0; bases outside the gene matches: 6. The CDR3 consists of 18 residues. In nucleotides, the CDR3 is TGTGCCAGCAGCTCGGGACTAGCGGGAGTGGGGAGCACAGATACGCAGTATTTT. Translated: CASSSGLAGVGSTDTQYF. The entire variable domain, with the rest obtained from reference TRBV13 and TRBJ2-3, is as follows: AAGVIQSPRHLIKEKRETATLKCYPIPRHDTVYWYQQGPGQDPQFLISFYEKMQSDKGSIPDRFSAQQFSDYHSELNMSSLELGDSALYFCASSSGLAGVGSTDTQYFGPGTRLTVL.